These 16 T cell receptor beta chains came from one sample sequenced in a study of blood T cell repertoires in COVID-19. Measured with immunoSEQ multiplex PCR; TCRdb has only the in-frame clones, and not every one. The table lists 250,000 to 350,000 clones, 80% to 90% of them singletons. The sequenced sample was peripheral blood. All receptors derive from a man aged 18-30 years who had recovered from COVID-19.

The chain recombines TRBV6-5 with TRBJ2-3; perhaps TRBD2 as D (7 bases). V lost 2 bases to trimming and J lost 4 bases, with 13 bases between them. The V gene's germline CDR1 is MNHEY and CDR2 SVGAGI. The CDR3 sequence is 15 residues long. CDR3 nucleotide sequence: TGTGCCAGCAGTTACACGGGGGGCAAGGCAGATACGCAGTATTTT. Its protein product is CASSYTGGKADTQYF.

The CDR3 sequence is CASSLTGDQPQHF. The DNA for the CDR3 is TGTGCCAGCAGCCTGACAGGAGATCAGCCCCAGCATTTT. The chain combines TRBV6-5 with TRBJ1-5; D might be TRBD1 (6 bases). Germline CDR1 reads MNHEY; CDR2 reads SVGAGI. V was shortened by 6 bases and J by 5 bases, with 11 bases between the two germline ends. The CDR3 loop spans 13 amino acids.

This clone was counted only a few times. V gene TRBV30 combines with J gene TRBJ1-6; D remains unclear. From germline, CDR1 is GTSNPN and CDR2 SVGIG (reference sequence). The CDR3 contains 13 residues. V lost 5 bases, J lost 2 bases, and 7 bases lay in between. The DNA of the CDR3 is TGTGCCTGGGGCCGAACCTATAATTCACCCCTCCACTTT. It codes for CAWGRTYNSPLHF.

The chain uses TRBV14 and TRBJ1-1; 8 bases fit TRBD1. The CDR3 spans 14 residues. Germline V gene lookup returns CDR1 SGHDN and CDR2 FVKESK. J was trimmed by 3 bases and V by 2 bases; bases with no gene match: 2. The CDR3 DNA reads TGTGCCAGCAGCCAAAGGACAGGGTACACTGAAGCTTTCTTT. Its protein is CASSQRTGYTEAFF.

On this clone itself: Other DNA sequences within the sample encode an identical CDR3. The chain uses TRBV27 and TRBJ1-1; possible D gene TRBD1, 5 bases. V was pared by 9 bases and J by 5 bases, with 13 bases between. This CDR3 is built from 12 residues. Germline assignment: CDR1 MNHEY and CDR2 SMNVEV (reference sequence). CDR3 DNA: TGTGCCAGTGGCCGGGGGGGGACTGAAGCTTTCTTT. This gives the protein CASGRGGTEAFF.

V gene TRBV28 combines with J gene TRBJ1-1, with no clear D. The CDR3 sequence is 11 residues long. The V and J ends lost 7 bases and 11 bases respectively, with 14 bases between them. Looked up from germline, CDR1 is MDHEN and CDR2 is SYDVKM. The DNA for the CDR3 is TGTGCCAGCACCTCTCTAATTGAGGCTTTCTTT. It is translated as CASTSLIEAFF. Full variable domain (outside the CDR3, taken from reference TRBV28 and TRBJ1-1): DVKVTQSSRYLVKRTGEKVFLECVQDMDHENMFWYRQDPGLGLRLIYFSYDVKMKEKGDIPEGYSVSREKKERFSLILESASTNQTSMYLCASTSLIEAFFGQGTRLTVV.

V usage is TRBV4-2 and J usage is TRBJ2-1, with TRBD1 matching over 7 bases. The CDR3 length is 16 residues. V dropped 2 bases and J dropped 0; count of bases not matched to a gene: 4. The germline V gene encodes CDR1 LGHNA and CDR2 YNFKEQ. CDR3 sequence reads: CASSQQDRSSYNEQFF. CDR3 sequence (DNA): TGTGCCAGCAGCCAACAGGACAGGAGCTCCTACAATGAGCAGTTCTTC.

The chain carries TRBV9 and TRBJ2-7; perhaps TRBD1 as D (5 bases). V shed 4 bases and J shed 2 bases, with 13 bases lying between them. Germline values: CDR1 SGDLS, CDR2 YYNGEE. The CDR3 runs to 14 residues. CDR3 DNA: TGTGCCAGCAGCCCTGGGGCGTCACCCTACGAGCAGTACTTC. Amino acid sequence: CASSPGASPYEQYF.

The V and J genes are TRBV7-8 and TRBJ2-7; the D gene is possibly TRBD2 (6 bases). Trimming shortened V by 0 bases and J by 6 bases, and 18 bases separated the two germline ends. The length of the CDR3 is 16 residues. CDR1 and CDR2 (germline): SGHVS, FQNEAQ. The CDR3 sequence: CASSLALGTPWGEQYF. CDR3 bases: TGTGCCAGCAGCTTAGCTCTCGGGACTCCCTGGGGCGAGCAGTACTTC.

The chain is built from TRBV4-3 and TRBJ2-1, with 12 bases fitting TRBD2. The V and J ends lost 1 base and 4 bases, in that order; junction bases with no gene match: 5. Germline CDR1 is LGHNA and CDR2 is YSLEER. The CDR3 extends over 17 amino acids. CDR3 in amino acids: CASSQVLAGGRYNEQFF. CDR3 nucleotides: TGCGCCAGCAGCCAAGTACTAGCGGGGGGTCGATACAATGAGCAGTTCTTC.

The gene calls are TRBV7-6 and TRBJ2-1; 11 bases are a match to TRBD2. The CDR3 loop spans 15 amino acids. The germline V gene encodes CDR1 SGHVS and CDR2 FNYEAQ. The J segment lost 8 bases and the V segment lost 1 base, leaving 4 bases of the junction unmatched. CDR3 bases: TGTGCCAGCAGCTTAGAGGAGGGACTAGCGGATGAGCAGTTCTTC. Encoded protein: CASSLEEGLADEQFF.

V usage is TRBV5-6 and J usage is TRBJ1-2; D is perhaps TRBD1 (5 bases). CDR1 and CDR2 (germline): SGHDT, YYEEEE. V lost 4 bases, J lost 6 bases, and 16 bases lay in between. This CDR3 has 14 amino acids. The CDR3 sequence is CASSLGVWGDGYTF. The CDR3 bases are TGTGCCAGCAGCCTCGGGGTGTGGGGGGATGGCTACACCTTC.

This clone was seen a single time. The chain is built from TRBV5-1 and TRBJ2-5; D is possibly TRBD1 (5 bases). The CDR3 has 14 amino acids. CDR1 and CDR2 (germline): SGHRS, YFSETQ. Trimming removed 1 base at V and 2 bases at J, with 9 bases between. CDR3 in DNA: TGCGCCAGCAGCTTGACAGGCGTACAAGAGACCCAGTACTTC. It yields the protein CASSLTGVQETQYF.

About this clone itself: Distinct nucleotide sequences in the sample also encode this CDR3. The chain joins TRBV12-3 or TRBV12-4 to TRBJ1-2, with 9 bases aligning to TRBD1. Unmatched junction bases numbered 9, after V lost 8 bases and J lost 8 bases. This CDR3 has 13 amino acids. The CDR3 DNA reads TGTGCCAGCGTTACAGGGGGCGGGGGGGGCTACACCTTC. Its protein product is CASVTGGGGGYTF.

This chain connects TRBV6-5 to TRBJ2-3, with a weak D call TRBD1 (6 bases). The length of the CDR3 is 16 residues. Germline CDR1 and CDR2: MNHEY and SVGAGI. V shed 0 bases and J shed 2 bases, with 12 bases lying between them. CDR3 in amino acids: CASSYSLWTVTDTQYF. The CDR3 coding sequence is TGTGCCAGCAGTTACTCTCTTTGGACAGTCACAGATACGCAGTATTTT.

The chain employs TRBV6-5 and TRBJ1-2, with a weak D call TRBD1 (6 bases). Germline V lookup: CDR1 MNHEY, CDR2 SVGAGI. V gave up 0 bases and J gave up 6 bases, with 17 bases separating them. CDR3 length equals 16 residues. The chain's CDR3 is CASSYSLLFRGDGYTF. The DNA for the CDR3 is TGTGCCAGCAGTTACTCACTCTTGTTCAGGGGCGATGGCTACACCTTC.